The table lists the clone carrying this T cell receptor beta chain with a count of one. Its target is unknown. Profiled with immunoSEQ multiplex PCR; TCRdb holds only in-frame clones, not every one. The table has fewer than 2.5 million clones, roughly 93% seen once. This specimen belongs to a study of shared clonotypes between healthy human individuals. General study results and limits: Naive CD4 clonotypes were shared across a few donors at around 5%. Sampling covered nothing but blood. Tissue TCR repertoires likely differ from those found in blood.

The V and J ends lost 5 bases and 1 base respectively, with 12 bases between them. CDR1 and CDR2 from the germline V gene are MNHNS and SASEGT. This CDR3 is built from 15 residues. The chain carries TRBV6-1 and TRBJ1-5, with D possibly being TRBD1 (5 bases). The sequenced material came from naive CD4+ T cells from PBMCs. Subset described: CD45RA+ positively selected. The clonotype originates from a man in his late teens or twenties in good health. Some clones in this sample may be carry-over from other donors' samples. The CDR3 bases are TGTGCCAGCAGTTCAGACAGTACCAGCAATCAGCCCCAGCATTTT. This codes for CASSSDSTSNQPQHF.